The clone carrying this TCR beta chain has ten or more counts. The sample is drawn from a study of regulatory T cells in long-lasting Graves disease. Stated time point: newly diagnosed GD, antithyroid drugs for less than 3 months. RNA from PBMCs was the source of the TCR library. CDR3 regions were amplified by Arm-PCR using iRepertoire HTBI primers to build TCR beta libraries. Original data processing: Samples jointly harbored fewer than 65 TRBV and 14 to 15 TRBJ segments. TCRdb re-derived calls from the multiplex PCR reads in MiXCR, one entry per CDR3 protein. It is TCRdb's table, rather than the study itself, that gives the V and J calls and clone size. The top ten hold 12% of the sample, which has fewer than 500,000 distinct CDR3 sequences, about 16% seen once. This sample also appeared in a second study, on T cells in Graves' hyperthyroidism and ophthalmopathy. As that study records: An initial round of RT-PCR targeting the TCR CDR3 relied on the HTBI primer set.

This receptor was identified in a man aged 40-49 years with Graves disease. The starting material was peripheral blood mononuclear cells (PBMCs), obtained at new diagnosis, from a patient treated with antithyroid drugs.

CDR3 region: CASSLPGMETQYF. CDR3 coding DNA: TGTGCCAGCAGTTTACCAGGGATGGAGACCCAGTACTTC. The rearrangement joins TRBV28 to TRBJ2-5; TRBD1 is a possible D gene (5 bases). Deletions cut 2 bases from V and 5 bases from J, with 9 bases between. This CDR3 spans 13 amino acids. The germline V gene encodes CDR1 MDHEN and CDR2 SYDVKM.